Following are 28 T cell receptor beta chains from one sample sequenced in a study of post-analysis software for immune sequencing data. Findings and caveats of the study: Compared with controls, patients had more of about 5 TRBV segments, including TRBV5-6, TRBV5-1 and TRBV20-1.

Researchers reported that TCR beta cDNA libraries carried unique molecular identifiers. TCRdb ran MiXCR on the PCR reads and lists one entry per CDR3 protein. The sample lists 450,000 to 700,000 distinct CDR3 sequences; 40% to 50% were seen once. The antigens for these receptors are not known. Specimen: blood. The source is a girl aged 5 to 17 with multiple sclerosis.

The chain recombines TRBV27 with TRBJ2-1, with TRBD2 as a possible D gene (6 bases). Germline V gives CDR1 MNHEY, CDR2 SMNVEV (reference sequence). Trimming pared 4 bases from V and 11 bases from J, leaving 15 bases between. The CDR3 runs 13 residues. The CDR3 bases are TGTGCCAGCAGTTGGGGGGTCGGGGGAAAGCAGTTCTTC. Translating it yields CASSWGVGGKQFF.

To note about this clonotype: One end of the junction does not line up with germline, which may come from a read error. The rearrangement joins TRBV4-1 to TRBJ1-2; D remains ambiguous. The CDR3 loop spans 14 amino acids. The V gene's germline CDR1 is MGHRA and CDR2 YSYEKL. The CDR3 nucleotides are TGCGCCGGCAGCCCATTCATCGGCCTTAAGGGCTACACCTTC. Translation gives CAGSPFIGLKGYTF.

This clonotype appeared a few times. This chain uses TRBV7-3 with TRBJ2-6; maybe TRBD2 (7 bases). Germline CDR1 and CDR2: SGHTA and FQGTGA. V lost 8 bases and J 0 bases, leaving 23 bases between the germline ends. The CDR3 contains 19 residues. In nucleotides, the CDR3 is TGTGCCAGCCCTCCTCACGGGGGGCAGATTTACTCTGGGGCCAACGTCCTGACTTTC. Translating gives CASPPHGGQIYSGANVLTF.

This rearrangement joins TRBV27 to TRBJ2-7, with D perhaps being TRBD1 or TRBD2 (5 bases each). Germline V gene sequence: CDR1 MNHEY, CDR2 SMNVEV (reference sequence). The CDR3 is made up of 14 amino acids. The V and J ends lost 7 bases and 0 bases respectively, with 13 bases between them. CDR3 amino acids: CASKNRDLSYEQYF. The CDR3 DNA follows: TGTGCCAGCAAAAACCGGGACCTCTCCTACGAGCAGTACTTC.

This clonotype was found a few times. This sequence joins TRBV12-3 or TRBV12-4 and TRBJ1-2; 7 bases match TRBD1. V lost 7 bases and J lost 4; bases outside the gene matches: 3. This CDR3 has 12 amino acids. The CDR3 sequence: CASTRGTYGYTF. CDR3 nucleotide sequence: TGTGCCAGCACCAGGGGGACCTATGGCTACACCTTC.

This clonotype was counted a few times. The chain couples TRBV29-1 to TRBJ2-3, with D perhaps matching TRBD1 or TRBD2 (5 bases each). The germline V gene encodes CDR1 SQVTM and CDR2 ANQGSEA. The V gene lost 4 bases and the J gene lost 6 bases, with 11 bases spanning the gap. The CDR3 extends over 12 amino acids. The CDR3 reads CSVGPGTDTQYF. CDR3 coding DNA: TGCAGCGTTGGTCCAGGGACGGATACGCAGTATTTT.

This clonotype has only a few counts. As DNA, the CDR3 is TGTGCCAGCAGCCAAGAACGACAGTTTTACGAGCAGTACTTC. As protein: CASSQERQFYEQYF. The gene calls are TRBV4-2 and TRBJ2-7, with D possibly matching TRBD1 (5 bases). V lost 0 bases to trimming and J lost 4 bases, with 10 bases between them. CDR3 length equals 14 residues. Germline CDR1 reads LGHNA; CDR2 reads YNFKEQ.

This clonotype was detected a few times. The CDR3 bases are TGTGCCAGCAGCTCACCGACAGGGTGGGAGACCCAGTACTTC. Translating it yields CASSSPTGWETQYF. This chain joins TRBV7-2 and TRBJ2-5; 7 bases agree with TRBD1. Germline values: CDR1 SGHTA, CDR2 FQGNSA. Trimming removed 4 bases from V and 5 bases from J; junction bases left unmatched: 7. The CDR3 loop spans 14 amino acids.

The chain is built from TRBV6-6 and TRBJ1-1; no clear D. Germline CDR1 reads MNHNY; CDR2 reads SVGAGI (reference sequence). This CDR3 has 11 residues. Trimming took off 8 bases at V and 8 bases at J, with 12 bases between the two ends. The DNA of the CDR3 is TGTGCCAGCGGAAACAGAGAGGAAGCTTTCTTT. As protein: CASGNREEAFF.

This chain's CDR3 is CASSLKLSTGTDTQYF. DNA of the CDR3: TGCGCCAGCAGCCTCAAGCTGTCTACTGGCACAGATACGCAGTATTTT. The chain uses TRBV4-1 and TRBJ2-3; D is unclear. Looked up from germline, CDR1 is MGHRA and CDR2 is YSYEKL. The CDR3 extends over 16 amino acids. V dropped 4 bases and J dropped 1 base, with 15 bases sitting between them.

The chain has TRBV29-1 and TRBJ2-7; D is ambiguous. V was trimmed by 4 bases and J by 2 bases, leaving 12 bases between them. CDR1 SQVTM and CDR2 ANQGSEA come from the germline V gene. CDR3 length: 13 amino acids. The CDR3 region has the DNA TGCAGCGTTGCGGCAGGTCCCCCCTACGAGCAGTACTTC. Its translation: CSVAAGPPYEQYF.

This rearrangement joins TRBV4-1 to TRBJ2-3, with D unresolved. Looked up from germline, CDR1 is MGHRA and CDR2 is YSYEKL. The V gene lost 4 bases and the J gene lost 6 bases, with 8 bases spanning the gap. This CDR3 comprises 12 residues. The CDR3 sequence: CASSRPRDTQYF. As DNA, the CDR3 is TGCGCCAGCAGCCGACCGAGGGATACGCAGTATTTT.

The chain is built from TRBV6-6 and TRBJ2-7; TRBD1 matches 10 bases. CDR1 and CDR2 from the germline V gene are MNHNY and SVGAGI (reference sequence). CDR3 size: 15 residues. V shed 5 bases, J shed 3 bases, and the junction held 7 bases outside the gene matches. CDR3 loop: CASSIGTGASYEQYF. CDR3 coding DNA: TGTGCCAGCAGTATTGGGACAGGGGCCAGCTACGAGCAGTACTTC.

The V gene is TRBV6-5, the J gene TRBJ2-3; weak D call: TRBD2 (6 bases). V was pared by 0 bases and J by 0 bases, with 10 bases between. CDR1 and CDR2 (germline): MNHEY, SVGAGI. This CDR3 is built from 16 residues. This CDR3 is CASSYSSGLSTDTQYF. CDR3 nucleotide sequence: TGTGCCAGCAGTTACTCTAGCGGCCTTAGCACAGATACGCAGTATTTT.

This clonotype was observed a few times. J is TRBJ2-1 and V is TRBV5-6; D is unclear. The CDR3 extends over 13 amino acids. V lost 3 bases to trimming and J lost 5 bases, with 9 bases between them. Germline CDR1 is SGHDT and CDR2 is YYEEEE. Written as DNA, the CDR3 is TGTGCCAGCAGCTCGGGTATCCACAATGAGCAGTTCTTC. It yields the protein CASSSGIHNEQFF.

The chain employs TRBV12-3 or TRBV12-4 and TRBJ1-2; 10 bases line up with TRBD1. The V gene end was trimmed by 5 bases and the J gene end by 2 bases; junction bases not matched to a gene: 5. CDR3 length equals 15 residues. The chain's CDR3 is CASSMTGGSNYGYTF. In DNA, the CDR3 is TGTGCCAGCAGTATGACAGGGGGCAGCAACTATGGCTACACCTTC.

This clonotype has only a few counts. The chain joins TRBV4-1 to TRBJ2-5; 8 positions agree with TRBD2. The length of the CDR3 is 17 residues. Trimming removed 4 bases from V and 2 bases from J; junction bases left unmatched: 12. Germline V gene lookup returns CDR1 MGHRA and CDR2 YSYEKL. This CDR3 reads CASSRQTLGGGQETQYF. CDR3 DNA sequence: TGCGCCAGCAGCCGCCAGACCCTGGGCGGGGGGCAAGAGACCCAGTACTTC.

The V gene is TRBV5-1, the J gene TRBJ1-2; 7 bases map to TRBD1. Unmatched junction bases numbered 5, after V lost 3 bases and J lost 9 bases. The CDR3 is made up of 12 amino acids. Germline CDR1 SGHRS, CDR2 YFSETQ. The CDR3 reads CASSSDRTSYTF. The CDR3 DNA follows: TGCGCCAGCAGCTCGGACAGGACGAGCTACACCTTC.

For this clonotype: A read error is possible here, since a much larger clone lies one base away. The chain uses TRBV12-3 or TRBV12-4 and TRBJ1-2; D possibly corresponds to TRBD1 (6 bases). Between the trimmed V and J ends, which lost 3 bases and 3 bases, there was a span of 8 bases. This CDR3 is built from 13 residues. CDR3 DNA: TGTGCCAGCAGTTTTCAGGGGCACTATGGCTACACCTTC. This gives the protein CASSFQGHYGYTF.

This rearrangement joins TRBV12-3 or TRBV12-4 to TRBJ2-7, with D unclear. Trimming pared 2 bases from V and 4 bases from J, leaving 6 bases between. CDR3 size: 12 residues. CDR3 nucleotides: TGTGCCAGCAGTTTACACACGTACGAGCAGTACTTC. Protein sequence: CASSLHTYEQYF.

V usage is TRBV3-1 and J usage is TRBJ2-5; D gene uncertain. Trimming stripped 0 bases from V and 5 bases from J, with 16 bases between. The CDR3 extends over 16 amino acids. In germline, CDR1 is LGHDT, CDR2 YNNKEL (reference sequence). For the CDR3, the DNA is TGTGCCAGCAGCCAAGATCATCGGACGCTCCGGGAGACCCAGTACTTC. Translation: CASSQDHRTLRETQYF.

This clonotype was counted a few times. This sequence joins TRBV6-5 and TRBJ1-2, with TRBD1 identical over 7 bases. Losses at the gene ends were 6 bases for V and 0 bases for J; bases not matched to a gene: 4. This CDR3 comprises 14 residues. Germline CDR1 and CDR2: MNHEY and SVGAGI. CDR3 in DNA: TGTGCCAGCAGCCTGACAGGGCCTAACTATGGCTACACCTTC. Translating gives CASSLTGPNYGYTF.

The chain links TRBV3-1 to TRBJ2-6, with no clear D. V dropped 0 bases and J dropped 0 bases, with 9 bases sitting between them. The CDR3 loop spans 17 amino acids. Per germline, CDR1 LGHDT and CDR2 YNNKEL (reference sequence). In nucleotides, the CDR3 is TGTGCCAGCAGCCAAGATAGCCCAGTCTCTGGGGCCAACGTCCTGACTTTC. This encodes CASSQDSPVSGANVLTF.

This clonotype came up a few times. The chain links TRBV6-5 to TRBJ1-2; D gene uncertain. CDR1 is MNHEY, CDR2 SVGAGI, per germline. The CDR3 runs to 13 residues. V dropped 0 bases and J dropped 3 bases, with 5 bases sitting between them. The CDR3 DNA is TGTGCCAGCAGTTACTCGAGGGACTATGGCTACACCTTC. This encodes CASSYSRDYGYTF.

At least ten counts were recorded for this clonotype. V usage is TRBV5-1 and J usage is TRBJ2-7; the match to TRBD2 covers 8 bases. This CDR3 contains 14 residues. Germline V gives CDR1 SGHRS, CDR2 YFSETQ. V shed 7 bases and J 0 bases; nucleotides not matched to a gene: 6. The CDR3 bases are TGCGCCAGCCAGTTAGCGGGGAGCTCCTACGAGCAGTACTTC. Translated, it gives CASQLAGSSYEQYF.

The sample holds a few counts of this clonotype. The chain joins TRBV6-5 to TRBJ2-1, with 11 bases aligning to TRBD2. The CDR3 spans 18 residues. In germline, CDR1 is MNHEY, CDR2 SVGAGI. The V and J ends lost 2 bases and 9 bases, in that order; junction bases with no gene match: 15. The CDR3 is CASSYPGLAVGDEREQFF. The CDR3 DNA reads as TGTGCCAGCAGTTACCCGGGACTAGCGGTTGGGGATGAACGTGAGCAGTTCTTC.

V usage is TRBV15 and J usage is TRBJ2-3; 9 nucleotides align to TRBD1. With V trimmed by 9 bases and J by 3 bases, 7 bases remained unmatched. The CDR3 spans 14 residues. Looked up from germline, CDR1 is LNHNV and CDR2 is YYDKDF (reference sequence). The CDR3 spells CATATGGGTDTQYF. CDR3 in DNA: TGTGCCACTGCGACAGGGGGAGGGACAGATACGCAGTATTTT.

The CDR3 loop is CASSHLLPGTQETQYF. Written as DNA, the CDR3 is TGTGCCAGCAGCCACCTTTTACCCGGGACGCAAGAGACCCAGTACTTC. The chain links TRBV14 to TRBJ2-5; TRBD1 or TRBD2 may be the D gene (5 bases each). Between the trimmed V and J ends, which lost 3 bases and 2 bases, there was a span of 16 bases. There are 16 residues in the CDR3. CDR1 and CDR2 (germline): SGHDN, FVKESK. The entire variable domain, with the rest obtained from reference TRBV14 and TRBJ2-5, is as follows: EAGVTQFPSHSVIEKGQTVTLRCDPISGHDNLYWYRRVMGKEIKFLLHFVKESKQDESGMPNNRFLAERTGGTYSTLKVQPAELEDSGVYFCASSHLLPGTQETQYFGPGTRLLVL.